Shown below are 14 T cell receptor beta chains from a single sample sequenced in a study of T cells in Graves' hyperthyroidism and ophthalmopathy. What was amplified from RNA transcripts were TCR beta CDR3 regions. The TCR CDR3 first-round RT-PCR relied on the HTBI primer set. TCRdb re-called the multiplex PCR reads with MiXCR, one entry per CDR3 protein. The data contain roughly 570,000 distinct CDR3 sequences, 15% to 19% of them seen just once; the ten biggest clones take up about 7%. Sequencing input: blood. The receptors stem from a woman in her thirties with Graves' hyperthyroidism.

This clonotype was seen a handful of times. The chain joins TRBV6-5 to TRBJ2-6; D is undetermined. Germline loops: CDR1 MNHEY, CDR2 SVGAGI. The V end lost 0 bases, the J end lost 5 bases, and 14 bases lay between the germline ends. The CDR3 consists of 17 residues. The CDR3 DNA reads TGTGCCAGCAGTTACTCGATAGTTGGGATCCGGGCCAACGTCCTGACTTTC. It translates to CASSYSIVGIRANVLTF.

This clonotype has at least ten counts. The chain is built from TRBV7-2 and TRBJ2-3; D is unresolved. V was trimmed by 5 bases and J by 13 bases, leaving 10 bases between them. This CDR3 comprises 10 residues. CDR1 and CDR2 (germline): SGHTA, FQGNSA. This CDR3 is CASSLAPKYF. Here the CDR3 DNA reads TGTGCCAGCAGCCTGGCCCCGAAGTATTTT.

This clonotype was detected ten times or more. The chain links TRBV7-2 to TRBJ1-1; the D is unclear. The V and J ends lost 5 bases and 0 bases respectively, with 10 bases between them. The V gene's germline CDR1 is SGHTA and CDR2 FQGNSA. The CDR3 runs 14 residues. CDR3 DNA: TGTGCCAGCAGCCCTCCTGGCCTGAACACTGAAGCTTTCTTT. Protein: CASSPPGLNTEAFF. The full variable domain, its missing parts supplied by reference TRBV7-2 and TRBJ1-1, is GAGVSQSPSNKVTEKGKDVELRCDPISGHTALYWYRQSLGQGLEFLIYFQGNSAPDKSGLPSDRFSAERTGGSVSTLTIQRTQQEDSAVYLCASSPPGLNTEAFFGQGTRLTVV.

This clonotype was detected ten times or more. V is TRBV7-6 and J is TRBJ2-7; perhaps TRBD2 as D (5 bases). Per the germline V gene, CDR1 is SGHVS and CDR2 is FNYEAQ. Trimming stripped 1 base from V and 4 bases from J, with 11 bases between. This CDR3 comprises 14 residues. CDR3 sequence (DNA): TGTGCCAGCAGCTTAGTAGAGGGTCTATACGAGCAGTACTTC. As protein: CASSLVEGLYEQYF.

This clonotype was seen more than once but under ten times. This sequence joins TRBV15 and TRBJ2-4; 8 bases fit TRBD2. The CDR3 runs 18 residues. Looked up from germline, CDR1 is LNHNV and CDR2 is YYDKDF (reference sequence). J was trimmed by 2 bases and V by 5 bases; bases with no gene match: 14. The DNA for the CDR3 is TGTGCCACCAGCTCGATCGGGAGTGGCGGGAGGACCAAAAACATTCAGTACTTC. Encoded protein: CATSSIGSGGRTKNIQYF.

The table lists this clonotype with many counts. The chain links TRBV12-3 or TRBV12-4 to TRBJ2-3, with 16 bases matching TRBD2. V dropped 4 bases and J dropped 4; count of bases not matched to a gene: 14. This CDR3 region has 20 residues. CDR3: CASSSPGLAGGPDDADTQYF. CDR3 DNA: TGTGCCAGCAGTTCCCCGGGACTAGCGGGAGGGCCGGACGACGCAGATACGCAGTATTTT.

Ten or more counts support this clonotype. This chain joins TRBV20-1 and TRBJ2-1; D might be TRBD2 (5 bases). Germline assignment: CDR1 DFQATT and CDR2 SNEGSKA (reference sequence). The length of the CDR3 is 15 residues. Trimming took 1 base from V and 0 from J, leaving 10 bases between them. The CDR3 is CSARGAGLSYNEQFF. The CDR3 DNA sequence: TGCAGTGCTAGAGGGGCGGGCCTCTCCTACAATGAGCAGTTCTTC.

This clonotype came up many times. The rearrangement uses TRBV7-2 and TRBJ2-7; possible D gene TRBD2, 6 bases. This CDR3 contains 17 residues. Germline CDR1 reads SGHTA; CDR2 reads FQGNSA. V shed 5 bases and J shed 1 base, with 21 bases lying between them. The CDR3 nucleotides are TGTGCCAGCAGCACCTCTTGGCGGGGACTCATTTCCTACGAGCAGTACTTC. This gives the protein CASSTSWRGLISYEQYF.

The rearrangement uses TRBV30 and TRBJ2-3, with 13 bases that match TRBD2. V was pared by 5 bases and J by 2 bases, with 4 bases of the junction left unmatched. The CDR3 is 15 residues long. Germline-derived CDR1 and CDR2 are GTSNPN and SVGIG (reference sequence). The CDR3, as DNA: TGTGCCTGGGGGGGACTAGCGGGGCCCACAGATACGCAGTATTTT. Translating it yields CAWGGLAGPTDTQYF.

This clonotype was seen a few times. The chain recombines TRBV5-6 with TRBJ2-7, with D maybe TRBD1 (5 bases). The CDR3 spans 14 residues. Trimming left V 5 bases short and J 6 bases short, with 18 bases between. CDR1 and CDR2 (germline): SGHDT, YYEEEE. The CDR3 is CASSLFQGSIEQYF. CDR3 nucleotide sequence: TGTGCCAGCAGTCTATTTCAGGGTAGCATCGAGCAGTACTTC.

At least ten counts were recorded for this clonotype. For the CDR3, the DNA is TGCAGCGTGAATGGAGGGACAGTGTACGAGCAGTACTTC. It yields the protein CSVNGGTVYEQYF. The chain is built from TRBV29-1 and TRBJ2-7, with D possibly being TRBD1 (7 bases). The CDR3 runs 13 residues. Germline V CDR1 and CDR2: SQVTM, ANQGSEA. V lost 6 bases to trimming and J lost 4 bases, with 16 bases between them.

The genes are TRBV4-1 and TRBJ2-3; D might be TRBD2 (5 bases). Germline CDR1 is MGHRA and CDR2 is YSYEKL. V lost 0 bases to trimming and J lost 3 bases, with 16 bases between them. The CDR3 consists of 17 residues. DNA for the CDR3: TGCGCCAGCAGCCAAGACCTATTACTAGATCCAACAGATACGCAGTATTTT. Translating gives CASSQDLLLDPTDTQYF.

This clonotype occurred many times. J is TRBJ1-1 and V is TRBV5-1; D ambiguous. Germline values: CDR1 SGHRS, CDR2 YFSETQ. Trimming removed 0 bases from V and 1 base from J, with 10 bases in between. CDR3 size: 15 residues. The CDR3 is CASSLDGMGNTEAFF. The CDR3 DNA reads TGCGCCAGCAGCTTGGACGGGATGGGGAACACTGAAGCTTTCTTT.

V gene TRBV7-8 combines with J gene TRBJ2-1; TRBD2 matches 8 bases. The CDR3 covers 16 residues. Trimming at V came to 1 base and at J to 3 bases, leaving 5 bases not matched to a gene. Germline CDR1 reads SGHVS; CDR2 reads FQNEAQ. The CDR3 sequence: CASSLDPAGDYNEQFF. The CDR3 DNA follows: TGTGCCAGCAGCTTAGATCCAGCGGGAGACTACAATGAGCAGTTCTTC. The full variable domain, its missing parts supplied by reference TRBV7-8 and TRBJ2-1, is GAGVSQSPRYKVAKRGQDVALRCDPISGHVSLFWYQQALGQGPEFLTYFQNEAQLDKSGLPSDRFFAERPEGSVSTLKIQRTQQEDSAVYLCASSLDPAGDYNEQFFGPGTRLTVL.